A single sample is the source of the 7 T cell receptor beta chains below, sequenced in a study of T cell changes during pregnancy in multiple sclerosis. TCRdb's table, derived via immunoSEQ multiplex PCR, lists solely in-frame clones and lacks some. The table shows tens of thousands of clones, with 92% occurring only once. The sequencing used CD4+ T cells from peripheral blood mononuclear cells, collected in the first trimester of pregnancy. The source of these receptors is a female donor with multiple sclerosis, enrolled in a pregnancy study.

The chain couples TRBV5-8 to TRBJ2-2, with a weak D call TRBD2 (6 bases). The CDR3 runs to 16 residues. Trimming cost V 1 base and J 1 base, with 11 bases left between them. Germline V gene sequence: CDR1 SGHTS, CDR2 YDEGEE. The CDR3 nucleotides are TGTGCCAGCAGCTTGAGGTGGGGAGGGAACACCGGGGAGCTGTTTTTT. It encodes CASSLRWGGNTGELFF.

The chain carries TRBV28 and TRBJ2-3; 11 nucleotides align to TRBD2. The germline CDR1 and CDR2 sequences are MDHEN and SYDVKM. V lost 6 bases and J lost 3; bases outside the gene matches: 8. This CDR3 spans 16 amino acids. The CDR3 region is CASSQLAGGGTDTQYF. The CDR3 DNA reads TGTGCCAGCAGCCAGCTAGCGGGAGGTGGAACAGATACGCAGTATTTT. Variable domain in full (rest from reference TRBV28 and TRBJ2-3): DVKVTQSSRYLVKRTGEKVFLECVQDMDHENMFWYRQDPGLGLRLIYFSYDVKMKEKGDIPEGYSVSREKKERFSLILESASTNQTSMYLCASSQLAGGGTDTQYFGPGTRLTVL.

J is TRBJ2-2 and V is TRBV7-9; TRBD1 agrees at 7 bases. This CDR3 spans 18 amino acids. Trimming took 4 bases from V and 7 from J; bases not matched to a gene: 18. Germline values: CDR1 SEHNR, CDR2 FQNEAQ (reference sequence). CDR3 DNA sequence: TGTGCCAGCAGCTATTTCGGAACGACAGGGACAGTCCACGGGGAGCTGTTTTTT. It is translated as CASSYFGTTGTVHGELFF.

The chain couples TRBV28 to TRBJ2-1; 10 positions match TRBD2. The V gene end was trimmed by 1 base and the J gene end by 0 bases; junction bases not matched to a gene: 0. In germline, CDR1 is MDHEN, CDR2 SYDVKM. This CDR3 has 16 amino acids. The CDR3 DNA is TGTGCCAGCAGTTTATCTAGCGGGAGCTCCTACAATGAGCAGTTCTTC. Its protein product is CASSLSSGSSYNEQFF.

The chain recombines TRBV28 with TRBJ2-7; D might be TRBD1 (6 bases). The germline V gene has CDR1 MDHEN and CDR2 SYDVKM. V was pared by 5 bases and J by 5 bases, with 19 bases between. The CDR3 totals 15 residues. The CDR3 coding sequence is TGTGCCAGCAGTCCCCCTCGGGACAATCCCCACGAGCAGTACTTC. Translating it yields CASSPPRDNPHEQYF.

The chain recombines TRBV2 with TRBJ1-4; no firm D call. V was clipped by 3 bases and J by 4 bases, with 12 bases between them. The CDR3 runs to 15 residues. The V gene's germline CDR1 is SNHLY and CDR2 FYNNEI. CDR3 in amino acids: CASSEVRTYNEKLFF. The CDR3 nucleotides read TGTGCCAGCAGTGAGGTCCGGACTTATAATGAAAAACTGTTTTTT.

The chain carries TRBV30 and TRBJ1-5, with 7 positions matching TRBD1. Unmatched junction bases numbered 5, after V lost 1 base and J lost 2 bases. Germline V CDR1 and CDR2: GTSNPN, SVGIG (reference sequence). The CDR3 loop spans 15 amino acids. In nucleotides, the CDR3 is TGTGCCTGGAGTGACCTCAGGGGGGGCAATCAGCCCCAGCATTTT. Protein: CAWSDLRGGNQPQHF.